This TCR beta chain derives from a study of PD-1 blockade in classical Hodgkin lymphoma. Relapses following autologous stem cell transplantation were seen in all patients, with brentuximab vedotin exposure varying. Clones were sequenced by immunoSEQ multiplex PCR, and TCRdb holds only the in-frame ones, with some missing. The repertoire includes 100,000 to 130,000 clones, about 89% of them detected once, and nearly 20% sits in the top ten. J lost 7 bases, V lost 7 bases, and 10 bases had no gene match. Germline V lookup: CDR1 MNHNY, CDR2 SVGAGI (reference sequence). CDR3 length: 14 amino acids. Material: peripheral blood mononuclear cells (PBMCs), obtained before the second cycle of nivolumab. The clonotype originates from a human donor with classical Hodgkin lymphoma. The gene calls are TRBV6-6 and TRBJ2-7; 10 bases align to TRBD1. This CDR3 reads CASTKDRGWGEQYF. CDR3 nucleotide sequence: TGTGCCAGCACCAAGGACAGGGGGTGGGGAGAGCAGTACTTC.